A selection of T cell receptor beta chains follows, all from one sample in a study of chemoradiotherapy in HPV16-positive cancers. Profiled with immunoSEQ multiplex PCR; TCRdb holds only in-frame clones, not every one. Among around 6,500 clones listed, less than 80% were seen once. This material consisted of tumor tissue, taken from a patient who underwent chemoradiotherapy. The receptor source for this set is a human donor with HPV-associated anogenital cancer. Each CDR3 is given with its conserved first and last residue. The D gene is left open where the match is weak. Rows give clone size only sometimes, using once, few, many, or a class for an expanded clone.

j_call: TRBJ2-7
clone_size: -
d_call: -
cdr3_length: 15
v_call: TRBV6-1
cdr3_aa: CASSRDLYLEYEQYF
cdr3_nt: TGTGCCAGCAGTCGAGATCTCTACCTAGAATACGAGCAGTACTTC

j_call: TRBJ2-1
clone_size: -
d_call: -
cdr3_length: 18
v_call: TRBV19
cdr3_aa: CASSIRGRGRGSVYEQFF
cdr3_nt: TGTGCCAGTAGTATCCGGGGTCGGGGCAGGGGAAGTGTCTATGAGCAGTTCTTC

j_call: TRBJ2-3
clone_size: -
d_call: -
cdr3_length: 14
v_call: TRBV4-3
cdr3_aa: CASSQDIGTDTQYF
cdr3_nt: TGCGCCAGCAGCCAAGATATAGGGACAGATACGCAGTATTTT

j_call: TRBJ1-2
clone_size: -
d_call: -
cdr3_length: 15
v_call: TRBV28
cdr3_aa: CASSPNGQGNYGYTF
cdr3_nt: TGTGCCAGCAGTCCTAACGGTCAGGGGAACTATGGCTACACCTTC

j_call: TRBJ2-7
clone_size: -
d_call: -
cdr3_length: 17
v_call: TRBV28
cdr3_aa: CASRSWGDSYHSYEQYF
cdr3_nt: TGTGCCAGCAGGAGTTGGGGGGACAGTTACCATTCCTACGAGCAGTACTTC

j_call: TRBJ2-7
clone_size: -
d_call: TRBD1
cdr3_length: 16
v_call: TRBV4-1
cdr3_aa: CASSRTGTGEAYEQYF
cdr3_nt: TGCGCCAGCAGCCGGACCGGGACAGGGGAGGCCTACGAGCAGTACTTC

j_call: TRBJ2-5
clone_size: -
d_call: TRBD2
cdr3_length: 15
v_call: TRBV9
cdr3_aa: CASSPGLAVQETQYF
cdr3_nt: TGTGCCAGCAGCCCGGGACTAGCGGTACAAGAGACCCAGTACTTC

j_call: TRBJ1-1
clone_size: -
d_call: -
cdr3_length: 14
v_call: TRBV5-1
cdr3_aa: CASSLGGGDTEAFF
cdr3_nt: TGCGCCAGCAGCTTGGGCGGAGGAGACACTGAAGCTTTCTTT

j_call: TRBJ2-1
clone_size: -
d_call: -
cdr3_length: 12
v_call: TRBV9
cdr3_aa: CASSVFDNEQFF
cdr3_nt: TGTGCCAGCAGCGTATTCGACAATGAGCAGTTCTTC

j_call: TRBJ2-7
clone_size: -
d_call: -
cdr3_length: 14
v_call: TRBV11-2
cdr3_aa: CASSLIQPTYEQYF
cdr3_nt: TGTGCCAGCAGCTTAATCCAGCCGACCTACGAGCAGTACTTC

j_call: TRBJ2-2
clone_size: -
d_call: TRBD1
cdr3_length: 16
v_call: TRBV7-7
cdr3_aa: CASSLYGQGEAGELFF
cdr3_nt: TGTGCTAGCAGCTTATACGGACAGGGGGAAGCCGGGGAGCTGTTTTTT

j_call: TRBJ1-1
clone_size: -
d_call: TRBD1
cdr3_length: 13
v_call: TRBV2
cdr3_aa: CASTGQGNTEAFF
cdr3_nt: TGTGCCAGCACTGGACAGGGGAACACTGAAGCTTTCTTT

j_call: TRBJ1-1
clone_size: -
d_call: -
cdr3_length: 14
v_call: TRBV7-8
cdr3_aa: CASSLWEAVAEAFF
cdr3_nt: TGTGCCAGCAGCTTATGGGAGGCGGTCGCTGAAGCTTTCTTT

j_call: TRBJ1-6
clone_size: -
d_call: -
cdr3_length: 15
v_call: TRBV7-6
cdr3_aa: CASSFDSLPNSPLHF
cdr3_nt: TGTGCCAGCAGCTTCGACAGCCTCCCCAATTCACCCCTCCACTTT

j_call: TRBJ2-1
clone_size: -
d_call: TRBD1
cdr3_length: 12
v_call: TRBV2
cdr3_aa: CASRDRGDEQFF
cdr3_nt: TGTGCCAGCAGAGACAGGGGCGATGAGCAGTTCTTC

j_call: TRBJ1-2
clone_size: few
d_call: -
cdr3_length: 13
v_call: TRBV5-6
cdr3_aa: CASSLDRDYGYTF
cdr3_nt: TGTGCCAGCAGCTTGGACAGGGATTATGGCTACACCTTC

j_call: TRBJ2-7
clone_size: -
d_call: -
cdr3_length: 12
v_call: TRBV28
cdr3_aa: CASSFYGNEQYF
cdr3_nt: TGTGCCAGCAGTTTCTATGGAAACGAGCAGTACTTC

j_call: TRBJ2-1
clone_size: -
d_call: TRBD2
cdr3_length: 17
v_call: TRBV7-2
cdr3_aa: CASSSPPGGSSYNEQFF
cdr3_nt: TGTGCCAGCAGCTCCCCCCCCGGGGGGAGCTCCTACAATGAGCAGTTCTTC

j_call: TRBJ1-5
clone_size: -
d_call: -
cdr3_length: 15
v_call: TRBV4-2
cdr3_aa: CASRREFDSNQPQHF
cdr3_nt: TGTGCCAGCAGACGGGAGTTCGATAGCAATCAGCCCCAGCATTTT

j_call: TRBJ1-1
clone_size: -
d_call: TRBD1
cdr3_length: 13
v_call: TRBV2
cdr3_aa: CASNDRGRTEAFF
cdr3_nt: TGTGCCAGCAATGACAGGGGGCGAACTGAAGCTTTCTTT

j_call: TRBJ1-2
clone_size: -
d_call: TRBD1
cdr3_length: 14
v_call: TRBV5-6
cdr3_aa: CASSSLGQNRGYTF
cdr3_nt: TGTGCCAGCAGCTCGTTGGGACAGAACCGTGGCTACACCTTC

j_call: TRBJ1-2
clone_size: -
d_call: -
cdr3_length: 13
v_call: TRBV6-5
cdr3_aa: CATTSSVAWGYTF
cdr3_nt: TGTGCCACCACGAGTTCCGTTGCTTGGGGCTACACCTTC

j_call: TRBJ1-2
clone_size: -
d_call: -
cdr3_length: 14
v_call: TRBV30
cdr3_aa: CAWSRAGGGYGYTF
cdr3_nt: TGTGCCTGGAGTAGAGCGGGCGGGGGATATGGCTACACCTTC

j_call: TRBJ1-1
clone_size: -
d_call: -
cdr3_length: 16
v_call: TRBV28
cdr3_aa: CASTINNKGERLVAFF
cdr3_nt: TGTGCCAGCACCATCAACAACAAGGGGGAAAGGCTAGTAGCTTTCTTT

j_call: TRBJ1-5
clone_size: -
d_call: -
cdr3_length: 15
v_call: TRBV10-3
cdr3_aa: CAISENGQFNQPQHF
cdr3_nt: TGTGCCATCAGTGAGAACGGGCAGTTCAATCAGCCCCAGCATTTT

j_call: TRBJ1-6
clone_size: -
d_call: -
cdr3_length: 15
v_call: TRBV4-3
cdr3_aa: CASSQDAAWNSPLHF
cdr3_nt: TGCGCCAGCAGCCAAGATGCGGCTTGGAATTCACCCCTCCACTTT

j_call: TRBJ2-5
clone_size: -
d_call: TRBD2
cdr3_length: 17
v_call: TRBV7-2
cdr3_aa: CASSLGGLAGRQETQYF
cdr3_nt: TGTGCCAGCAGCTTAGGGGGGCTAGCGGGACGCCAAGAGACCCAGTACTTC

j_call: TRBJ2-7
clone_size: -
d_call: -
cdr3_length: 14
v_call: TRBV5-6
cdr3_aa: CASSLPGGLNEQYF
cdr3_nt: TGTGCCAGCAGCTTGCCCGGGGGGCTCAACGAGCAGTACTTC

j_call: TRBJ1-2
clone_size: -
d_call: -
cdr3_length: 16
v_call: TRBV15
cdr3_aa: CATSRDGLGQDYGYTF
cdr3_nt: TGTGCCACCAGCAGAGATGGCCTTGGGCAGGACTATGGCTACACCTTC

j_call: TRBJ1-4
clone_size: -
d_call: TRBD1
cdr3_length: 14
v_call: TRBV2
cdr3_aa: CASSPGGVGEKLFF
cdr3_nt: TGTGCCAGCAGCCCAGGGGGCGTAGGGGAAAAACTGTTTTTT

j_call: TRBJ1-1
clone_size: few
d_call: -
cdr3_length: 10
v_call: TRBV6-1
cdr3_aa: CATMYREAFF
cdr3_nt: TGTGCCACCATGTACAGGGAAGCTTTCTTT

j_call: TRBJ2-2
clone_size: -
d_call: -
cdr3_length: 14
v_call: TRBV5-1
cdr3_aa: CASSPGTLPGELFF
cdr3_nt: TGCGCCAGCAGCCCCGGTACTCTCCCCGGGGAGCTGTTTTTT

j_call: TRBJ1-6
clone_size: -
d_call: TRBD1
cdr3_length: 15
v_call: TRBV30
cdr3_aa: CAWRETGKDNSPLHF
cdr3_nt: TGTGCCTGGAGGGAGACAGGGAAGGACAATTCACCCCTCCACTTT

j_call: TRBJ2-7
clone_size: -
d_call: TRBD1
cdr3_length: 18
v_call: TRBV4-3
cdr3_aa: CASSQYSHRDSLLHEQYF
cdr3_nt: TGCGCCAGCAGCCAGTATTCCCACCGGGACAGTCTTCTCCACGAGCAGTACTTC

j_call: TRBJ2-7
clone_size: -
d_call: TRBD1
cdr3_length: 17
v_call: TRBV15
cdr3_aa: CATSRSHGGTGVYEQYF
cdr3_nt: TGTGCCACCAGCAGATCCCACGGAGGGACAGGGGTCTACGAGCAGTACTTC

j_call: TRBJ2-7
clone_size: -
d_call: -
cdr3_length: 17
v_call: TRBV7-9
cdr3_aa: CASSSPADSPFLYEQYF
cdr3_nt: TGTGCCAGCAGCTCTCCCGCCGACAGCCCCTTCCTCTACGAGCAGTACTTC

j_call: TRBJ2-7
clone_size: -
d_call: TRBD2
cdr3_length: 17
v_call: TRBV2
cdr3_aa: CASRRGGGHLISYEQYF
cdr3_nt: TGTGCCAGCAGACGTGGCGGGGGGCACCTAATCTCCTACGAGCAGTACTTC

j_call: TRBJ1-2
clone_size: -
d_call: -
cdr3_length: 12
v_call: TRBV28
cdr3_aa: CASSLGEHGYTF
cdr3_nt: TGTGCCAGCAGTTTAGGGGAGCATGGCTACACCTTC

j_call: TRBJ2-6
clone_size: -
d_call: TRBD1
cdr3_length: 15
v_call: TRBV6-6
cdr3_aa: CASSGQDSGANVLTF
cdr3_nt: TGTGCCAGCAGTGGACAGGACTCTGGGGCCAACGTCCTGACTTTC

j_call: TRBJ2-3
clone_size: -
d_call: -
cdr3_length: 14
v_call: TRBV6-6
cdr3_aa: CASRRDPSTDTQYF
cdr3_nt: TGTGCCAGCAGACGGGACCCGAGCACAGATACGCAGTATTTT

j_call: TRBJ1-2
clone_size: -
d_call: TRBD1
cdr3_length: 14
v_call: TRBV30
cdr3_aa: CAWTRDRGFYGYTF
cdr3_nt: TGTGCCTGGACCCGGGACAGGGGATTCTATGGCTACACCTTC

j_call: TRBJ2-7
clone_size: -
d_call: -
cdr3_length: 11
v_call: TRBV28
cdr3_aa: CASSSYYEQYF
cdr3_nt: TGTGCCAGCAGTTCCTACTACGAGCAGTACTTC

j_call: TRBJ2-4
clone_size: -
d_call: TRBD2
cdr3_length: 18
v_call: TRBV11-2
cdr3_aa: CASSRGGVSTLAKNIQYF
cdr3_nt: TGTGCCAGCAGCCGGGGAGGGGTTAGCACCCTAGCCAAAAACATTCAGTACTTC

j_call: TRBJ2-3
clone_size: -
d_call: -
cdr3_length: 15
v_call: TRBV7-9
cdr3_aa: CASSPLGHKGDTQYF
cdr3_nt: TGTGCCAGCAGCCCACTAGGTCACAAGGGAGATACGCAGTATTTT